This paragraph covers one T cell receptor (beta chain) sequence. These data come from a study of identifying expanded T cells in peripheral blood. Clones were sequenced by immunoSEQ multiplex PCR, and TCRdb holds only the in-frame ones, with some missing. The data hold about 100,000 clones, with over 80% observed a single time. No infections or other immune events were documented during collection. The sequenced sample consisted of blood. The TCR comes from a person between 18 and 75 years old in good health.

In DNA form, the CDR3 reads TGTGCCAGCAGTTACAATTCCCCCACGTGGGCCAACGTCCTGACTTTC. Amino acid sequence: CASSYNSPTWANVLTF. The chain employs TRBV6-5 and TRBJ2-6; D ambiguous. CDR1 is MNHEY and CDR2 is SVGAGI in the germline V gene. CDR3 length: 16 residues. V gave up 2 bases and J gave up 5 bases, with 13 bases separating them.